The 10 T cell receptor beta chains in this list originate from one sample, sequenced in a study of response to subunit inactivated influenza vaccine. TCRdb called the RT-PCR reads again in MiXCR, with one record for every CDR3 protein. The sample lists 800,000 or so distinct CDR3 sequences; approximately 21% were seen once. The sample was PBMCs from blood, taken roughly 5 days after vaccination. The receptors stem from a man aged 45-60 years who received an inactivated influenza vaccine.

This clonotype has more than one count but fewer than ten. The chain joins TRBV27 to TRBJ2-7, with a possible D match to TRBD2 (6 bases). This CDR3 region has 14 residues. Germline values: CDR1 MNHEY, CDR2 SMNVEV (reference sequence). The V gene lost 6 bases and the J gene lost 7 bases, with 19 bases spanning the gap. The chain's CDR3 is CASRTRRGSFEQYF. CDR3 nucleotides: TGTGCCAGCAGAACACGACGGGGGAGCTTTGAGCAGTACTTC.

This clonotype showed up just a few times. J is TRBJ1-1 and V is TRBV5-1, with D perhaps TRBD1 (5 bases). Germline V gives CDR1 SGHRS, CDR2 YFSETQ. This CDR3 region has 13 residues. The ends were cut back, 4 bases at V and 5 bases at J, with 12 bases in the middle. The CDR3 DNA reads TGCGCCAGCAGCAGAAGCAGGGAAACTGAAGCTTTCTTT. Residues: CASSRSRETEAFF.

The chain joins TRBV20-1 to TRBJ2-7; no reliable D call. The V end was cut by 1 base, the J end by 0 bases, with 10 bases between. The CDR3 contains 14 residues. From germline, CDR1 is DFQATT and CDR2 SNEGSKA (reference sequence). The CDR3 reads CSARGDSPSYEQYF. CDR3 DNA sequence: TGCAGTGCTAGAGGAGACTCCCCCTCCTACGAGCAGTACTTC.

This clonotype was recorded a few times. This rearrangement joins TRBV4-1 to TRBJ2-1, with TRBD2 matching over 9 bases. Germline lookup yields CDR1 MGHRA and CDR2 YSYEKL. V shed 1 base and J 4 bases; nucleotides not matched to a gene: 11. The CDR3 length is 18 residues. The CDR3 DNA reads TGCGCCAGCAGCCAAGGACTCTCGCGGGGGGGCAGATACAATGAGCAGTTCTTC. As protein: CASSQGLSRGGRYNEQFF.

The chain recombines TRBV6-2 or TRBV6-3 with TRBJ1-5, with D possibly matching TRBD1 (5 bases). This CDR3 is built from 14 residues. V lost 7 bases to trimming and J lost 7 bases, with 17 bases between them. In germline, CDR1 is MNHEY, CDR2 SVGEGT. Here the CDR3 reads CASTPQGRRQPQHF. For the CDR3, the DNA is TGTGCCAGCACTCCGCAGGGAAGAAGACAGCCCCAGCATTTT.

The chain couples TRBV20-1 to TRBJ1-5; 8 bases align to TRBD1. Germline V gene sequence: CDR1 DFQATT, CDR2 SNEGSKA (reference sequence). V trimming: 4 bases; J trimming: 0 bases; junction bases outside the gene matches: 8. The CDR3 runs to 16 residues. This CDR3 reads CSAMFGTGYSNQPQHF. In DNA form, the CDR3 reads TGCAGTGCTATGTTCGGGACAGGATATAGCAATCAGCCCCAGCATTTT.

This rearrangement joins TRBV20-1 to TRBJ2-2; D unresolved. CDR3 size: 14 residues. Germline-derived CDR1 and CDR2 are DFQATT and SNEGSKA (reference sequence). Trimming stripped 2 bases from V and 4 bases from J, with 11 bases between. This CDR3 is CSARPSLGTGELFF. The DNA for the CDR3 is TGCAGTGCTAGACCCTCGTTAGGCACCGGGGAGCTGTTTTTT.

This clonotype appeared a few times. The chain joins TRBV4-1 to TRBJ2-7, with 10 bases that match TRBD2. V was pared by 3 bases and J by 2 bases, with 4 bases of the junction left unmatched. This CDR3 contains 15 residues. The germline V gene has CDR1 MGHRA and CDR2 YSYEKL. The CDR3 spells CASSHIAGGTYEQYF. The CDR3 DNA reads TGCGCCAGCAGCCATATAGCGGGAGGAACCTACGAGCAGTACTTC.

The rearrangement joins TRBV15 to TRBJ2-1, with 11 bases matching TRBD2. The CDR3 length is 15 residues. V was clipped by 3 bases and J by 7 bases; unmatched bases: 5. Germline assignment: CDR1 LNHNV and CDR2 YYDKDF (reference sequence). The CDR3 sequence is CATSSTSGSPNEQFF. The CDR3, as DNA: TGTGCCACCAGCAGTACTAGCGGGAGTCCTAATGAGCAGTTCTTC. The full variable domain, in which reference TRBV15 and TRBJ2-1 provide the parts outside the CDR3, is DAMVIQNPRYQVTQFGKPVTLSCSQTLNHNVMYWYQQKSSQAPKLLFHYYDKDFNNEADTPDNFQSRRPNTSFCFLDIRSPGLGDTAMYLCATSSTSGSPNEQFFGPGTRLTVL.

The chain employs TRBV2 and TRBJ2-2; no definite D call. This CDR3 has 12 amino acids. V shed 1 base and J shed 7 bases, with 4 bases lying between them. Germline-derived CDR1 and CDR2 are SNHLY and FYNNEI. The CDR3 sequence is CASSEGIGELFF. The DNA for the CDR3 is TGTGCCAGCAGTGAAGGTATCGGGGAGCTGTTTTTT.